This T cell receptor (beta chain) came from a study of shared clonotypes between healthy human individuals (dated by TCRdb to about 2020). Background for the entire study: The cohort included a few men and a couple of women between 18 and 49 years of age. Per donor, three plates each were used for CD4 naive and CD4 memory, two for CD8 naive, and one for CD8 memory. To estimate repertoire size and how much clonotype sharing occurs between individuals, the study deeply sequenced the blood TCR repertoires of about five healthy adults. Libraries were prepared and TCR repertoires were sequenced by different laboratories using diverse techniques, in order to increase sequencing depth and limit assay-specific biases. Each donor's leukapheresis produced roughly between about 0.8 and 10 billion PBMCs.

TCR CDR3 regions were amplified from genomic DNA by multiplex PCR using the deep immunoSEQ assay. For each cell subset, the extracted genomic DNA was distributed evenly across all wells of several immunoSEQ 96-well plates, and each plate served as one replicate. For sorted subsets, around 0.2 ug genomic DNA, equal to 30,000 to 35,000 T cell genomes, was loaded into each replicate PCR. The purified libraries were quantified using a Qubit 3.0 fluorometer, sized with a Bioanalyzer 2100, and then quantified again using the KAPA Library Quantification kit. Each immunoSEQ 96-well plate was sequenced on its own single-read 150-cycle Illumina NextSeq 550 flow cell. On the study's bioinformatics: Because only junctional sequences without quality scores were contained in the immunoSEQ output, filtering matching that applied to full-length reads could not be performed. Sequences were annotated with PyIR, a Python wrapper for IgBLAST v1.9, using IMGT germline references to assign V/J genes and CDR3. Reads were removed for weak V/J assignments (E-value above 1e-6), missing CDR3, stop codons, out-of-frame junctions, or ambiguous translated residues. V3J clonotypes were defined as sequences sharing the same inferred V gene, J gene, and CDR3 amino acid sequence. Percentage overlap between repertoires was calculated by dividing the number of shared unique clonotypes by the size of the smaller repertoire. Richness of each repertoire was evaluated using RTK rarefaction, the Chao1 estimator, and Recon v2.1 estimates of unobserved clonotypes. For all TCRbeta clonotypes obtained by the gDNA method from several donors, generation probabilities were computed with OLGA. Held by TCRdb, this immuneACCESS table contains in-frame sequences only and omits some clones. Under half of the omission traces to an unresolved V gene where checked; the cause of the rest is unknown. V and J calls and clone size follow that table, whereas D and trimming were derived from the DNA. This sample gives about 710,000 clones in total; around 73% of them show up just once. Of the sample, around 1.8% falls within the top ten clones.

The donors were healthy, HIV-negative adults who had no recently reported acute infections or vaccinations. Every donor was a Caucasian adult residing in Nashville, Tennessee, USA. CD4+ T cells were enriched by magnetic negative selection; naive cells were then positively selected on CD45RA, and the negative fraction formed the memory subset. After blood collection by leukapheresis, PBMCs were isolated using Ficoll-Histopaque density gradient centrifugation and then cryopreserved in the vapor phase of liquid nitrogen. Analytical flow cytometry was used to check the purity and quantity of every magnetically sorted T cell population. Genomic DNA was isolated from each sorted fraction and quantified by UV absorbance on a Nanodrop 2000c. With respect to this clone: The antigen this receptor binds is unknown. No quality values exist for individual bases; no much larger clone is one base distant.

CDR1 and CDR2 (SGHDN, FVKESK) derive from the germline V gene. There are 16 amino acids in the CDR3, from cysteine to phenylalanine inclusive. The read is trimmed to its CDR3 DNA, 48 bases read in frame from base 1. Clipping removes 3 bases from V and 4 bases from J, with 9 as the unmatched junction base count. Broad study findings and their caveats: Naive subsets generally had larger estimated clonotype richness than memory subsets. Only blood was sampled, and tissue TCR repertoires likely differ from those in blood. Pairwise subsampling indicated that sequencing depth was expected to affect the degree of clonotype sharing among donors. Compared with non-shared clonotypes, clonotypes shared by all four sorted-subset donors had higher generation probabilities. When four donors were compared, the shared fraction of clonotypes was about 5.4% for naive CD4, 3% to 4% for naive CD8, 2.3% for memory CD4, and about 0.36% for memory CD8. Because the study included a small number of donors, the genetic and exposure-history diversity represented was limited. Incomplete sequencing was indicated by rarefaction of sorted-subset datasets, despite the large sequencing depth.

The receptor comes from a woman aged 25 to 39 in good health. Recombination connected TRBV14 to TRBJ2-5, with 9 bases matching TRBD2. Source material: memory CD4+ T cells sorted from blood. What the cell subset or site label conveys for this sample: CD45RA-negative fraction. For the CDR3, the sequence is CASSHERRREGETQYF. In nucleotide form, the sequence is TGTGCCAGCAGCCACGAAAGGCGGCGGGAGGGAGAGACCCAGTACTTC.